This TCR beta chain stems from a study of blood T cell repertoires in COVID-19. For the study at large: Acute and convalescent COVID-19 specimens originated in the United States, Italy and Spain.

Germline V gene sequence: CDR1 SGHRS, CDR2 YFSETQ. Trimming took 4 bases from V and 9 from J, leaving 17 bases between them. The CDR3 consists of 14 residues. Study processing details: Researchers report that nucleated cell counts were estimated from reference gene primer amplification. The repertoire was sequenced with immunoSEQ multiplex PCR; TCRdb's copy has only in-frame clones and lacks some. V and J calls and clone size follow that table, whereas D and trimming were derived from the DNA. This sample yields approximately 280,000 clones, of which 75% to 90% are seen a single time; about 5% belongs to the top ten.

The V gene is TRBV5-1, the J gene TRBJ2-1, with D tentatively TRBD2 (5 bases). The sample comprised peripheral blood. This clonotype originated in a man aged 35-49 years with acute or convalescent COVID-19. Here the CDR3 reads CASSPNDLAIEQFF. The CDR3, as DNA: TGCGCCAGCAGCCCTAACGACCTAGCAATTGAGCAGTTCTTC.